Listed here are 30 T cell receptor beta chains from one sample, sequenced in a study of CD8 T cells in ankylosing spondylitis. TCRdb itself ran the 5' RACE reads through MiXCR, one entry per CDR3 protein. The table lists around 250,000 distinct CDR3 sequences, under 20% of them singletons. The sample consisted of blood, either unsorted or a sorted T cell fraction (not recorded which). All receptors come from a male donor with ankylosing spondylitis or in good health (not recorded which).

J is TRBJ2-1 and V is TRBV27; TRBD2 matches 8 bases. CDR3 length: 16 amino acids. V lost 1 base and J lost 2; bases outside the gene matches: 4. Germline CDR1 and CDR2: MNHEY and SMNVEV (reference sequence). The CDR3 spells CASSLWASGPYNEQFF. The CDR3, as DNA: TGTGCCAGCAGTTTATGGGCTAGCGGGCCCTACAATGAGCAGTTCTTC.

The chain uses TRBV27 and TRBJ2-5; 8 nucleotides align to TRBD2. The V segment lost 7 bases and the J segment 5 bases; nucleotides outside the gene matches: 6. The CDR3 totals 13 residues. Germline values: CDR1 MNHEY, CDR2 SMNVEV (reference sequence). CDR3 DNA: TGTGCCAGCATGAGCGGGAGTTTGGAGACCCAGTACTTC. Its translation is CASMSGSLETQYF.

This clonotype was detected only a few times. The rearrangement links TRBV6-2 or TRBV6-3 to TRBJ2-6; D gene ambiguous. Trimming took 4 bases from V and 0 from J, leaving 4 bases between them. The CDR3 length is 14 residues. Germline V gives CDR1 MNHEY, CDR2 SVGEGT. The CDR3 region has the DNA TGTGCCAGCAGTTTCAGCTCTGGGGCCAACGTCCTGACTTTC. It encodes CASSFSSGANVLTF.

The chain recombines TRBV7-9 with TRBJ1-2, with 8 bases lining up with TRBD1. The length of the CDR3 is 13 residues. Germline V CDR1 and CDR2: SEHNR, FQNEAQ (reference sequence). Trimming took 5 bases from V and 4 from J; bases not matched to a gene: 3. This chain's CDR3 is CASSDRGAYGYTF. The CDR3 DNA is TGTGCCAGCAGCGACAGGGGCGCCTATGGCTACACCTTC.

Here the CDR3 reads CASRSELSGELFF. DNA for the CDR3: TGCGCCAGCAGATCGGAACTTTCCGGGGAGCTGTTTTTT. This chain connects TRBV5-1 to TRBJ2-2; D is ambiguous. Germline CDR1 reads SGHRS; CDR2 reads YFSETQ. The CDR3 is made up of 13 amino acids. Trimming took 5 bases from V and 6 from J, leaving 11 bases between them.

In its sample, this clonotype was seen many times. This chain links TRBV5-1 with TRBJ2-3; no firm D call. Germline values: CDR1 SGHRS, CDR2 YFSETQ. V shed 4 bases and J shed 3 bases, with 6 bases lying between them. The CDR3 loop spans 12 amino acids. The CDR3 loop reads CASSLWTDTQYF. CDR3 DNA sequence: TGCGCCAGCAGCCTTTGGACAGATACGCAGTATTTT.

The V and J genes are TRBV27 and TRBJ2-7; 10 bases match TRBD1. Germline-derived CDR1 and CDR2 are MNHEY and SMNVEV (reference sequence). The CDR3 runs 14 residues. Trimming cost V 3 bases and J 4 bases; bases outside gene matches: 3. The CDR3 sequence: CASSFGTGEYEQYF. The CDR3 nucleotides are TGTGCCAGCAGTTTCGGGACAGGGGAATACGAGCAGTACTTC.

This chain links TRBV27 with TRBJ2-7; D is tentatively TRBD1 or TRBD2 (6 bases each). Trimming took 3 bases from V and 5 from J, leaving 14 bases between them. The CDR3 sequence is 14 residues long. Germline V CDR1 and CDR2: MNHEY, SMNVEV (reference sequence). The CDR3 loop is CASSFRTGADEQYF. CDR3 in DNA: TGTGCCAGCAGTTTTAGGACGGGGGCCGACGAGCAGTACTTC.

This sequence joins TRBV20-1 and TRBJ2-1; weak D call: TRBD1 (5 bases). CDR3 size: 13 residues. Per germline, CDR1 DFQATT and CDR2 SNEGSKA (reference sequence). V gave up 3 bases and J gave up 3 bases, with 9 bases separating them. CDR3 in amino acids: CSASVGVYNEQFF. The CDR3 bases are TGCAGTGCTAGCGTAGGGGTCTACAATGAGCAGTTCTTC.

V is TRBV29-1 and J is TRBJ2-5; D gene ambiguous. The CDR3 loop spans 12 amino acids. The V end lost 5 bases, the J end lost 8 bases, and 15 bases lay between the germline ends. Looked up from germline, CDR1 is SQVTM and CDR2 is ANQGSEA. The CDR3 DNA sequence: TGCAGCGTTCAGACTGAAATGGTTACCCAGTACTTC. Translation: CSVQTEMVTQYF.

In this sample, this clonotype turned up many times. The chain combines TRBV5-1 with TRBJ1-1; a possible D gene is TRBD1 (5 bases). The CDR3 is 15 amino acids. Germline V CDR1 and CDR2: SGHRS, YFSETQ. The V and J ends lost 1 base and 0 bases respectively, with 10 bases between them. CDR3 bases: TGCGCCAGCAGCTTGTGGGACGGGGTGAACACTGAAGCTTTCTTT. This gives the protein CASSLWDGVNTEAFF. Full variable domain (rest looked up from reference TRBV5-1 and TRBJ1-1): KAGVTQTPRYLIKTRGQQVTLSCSPISGHRSVSWYQQTPGQGLQFLFEYFSETQRNKGNFPGRFSGRQFSNSRSEMNVSTLELGDSALYLCASSLWDGVNTEAFFGQGTRLTVV.

This clonotype was detected only a few times. The V gene is TRBV4-1, the J gene TRBJ2-5; no reliable D call. V dropped 0 bases and J dropped 2 bases, with 10 bases sitting between them. The CDR3 contains 15 residues. Looked up from germline, CDR1 is MGHRA and CDR2 is YSYEKL. DNA of the CDR3: TGCGCCAGCAGCCAAGAAAAACGTATACAAGAGACCCAGTACTTC. As protein: CASSQEKRIQETQYF.

V gene TRBV27 combines with J gene TRBJ2-7; D gene unclear. This CDR3 is 13 amino acids long. Looked up from germline, CDR1 is MNHEY and CDR2 is SMNVEV (reference sequence). V lost 2 bases, J lost 2 bases, and 7 bases lay in between. The CDR3 is CASSLRTPYEQYF. In nucleotides, the CDR3 is TGTGCCAGCAGTTTACGTACACCCTACGAGCAGTACTTC.

J is TRBJ1-1 and V is TRBV5-1; no clear D gene. Trimming shortened V by 4 bases and J by 8 bases, and 12 bases separated the two germline ends. Germline V gene sequence: CDR1 SGHRS, CDR2 YFSETQ. CDR3 size: 12 residues. CDR3 residues: CASSEDGKEAFF. The CDR3 bases are TGCGCCAGCAGCGAGGACGGAAAAGAAGCTTTCTTT.

This clonotype was picked up a small number of times. This chain links TRBV12-3 or TRBV12-4 with TRBJ2-2; 7 bases match TRBD2. Trimming cost V 7 bases and J 4 bases; bases outside gene matches: 9. CDR3 length: 15 residues. The CDR3 region has the DNA TGTGCCAGCACCTTAGAAGTAGCGGGCACCGGGGAGCTGTTTTTT. Translation: CASTLEVAGTGELFF.

The rearrangement joins TRBV12-3 or TRBV12-4 to TRBJ2-1; 12 bases line up with TRBD1. The CDR3 extends over 16 amino acids. Losses at the gene ends were 3 bases for V and 5 bases for J; bases not matched to a gene: 5. CDR3 sequence reads: CASSLWDRGRDNEQFF. The DNA for the CDR3 is TGTGCCAGCAGTTTGTGGGACAGGGGGCGCGACAATGAGCAGTTCTTC.

This clonotype has more than one count but fewer than ten. This rearrangement joins TRBV4-1 to TRBJ2-7; TRBD2 agrees at 8 bases. Unmatched junction bases numbered 3, after V lost 3 bases and J lost 5 bases. The length of the CDR3 is 13 residues. Germline-derived CDR1 and CDR2 are MGHRA and YSYEKL. CDR3 DNA: TGCGCCAGCAGCCAGCGGGAGGACCACGAGCAGTACTTC. It encodes CASSQREDHEQYF.

Many counts were recorded for this clonotype. The chain is built from TRBV15 and TRBJ2-7; TRBD1 might be the D (6 bases). V was cut by 2 bases and J by 0 bases, with 8 bases left in between. Germline CDR1 and CDR2: LNHNV and YYDKDF (reference sequence). This CDR3 comprises 14 residues. The CDR3 loop is CATSRRDNSYEQYF. The CDR3 DNA is TGTGCCACCAGCAGACGGGACAACTCCTACGAGCAGTACTTC. The whole variable domain, filled in from reference TRBV15 and TRBJ2-7, reads DAMVIQNPRYQVTQFGKPVTLSCSQTLNHNVMYWYQQKSSQAPKLLFHYYDKDFNNEADTPDNFQSRRPNTSFCFLDIRSPGLGDTAMYLCATSRRDNSYEQYFGPGTRLTVT.

This clonotype was counted at least ten times. V usage is TRBV29-1 and J usage is TRBJ1-2; perhaps TRBD1 as D (6 bases). Trimming removed 2 bases at V and 4 bases at J, with 11 bases between. The CDR3 runs to 13 residues. In germline, CDR1 is SQVTM, CDR2 ANQGSEA. The CDR3 DNA sequence: TGCAGCGTTGAAAGGACAGACCGCTATGGCTACACCTTC. This sequence encodes CSVERTDRYGYTF.

Many counts were recorded for this clonotype. The chain employs TRBV5-1 and TRBJ2-7, with 8 positions matching TRBD2. Germline assignment: CDR1 SGHRS and CDR2 YFSETQ. J was trimmed by 0 bases and V by 1 base; bases with no gene match: 3. This CDR3 region has 15 residues. CDR3 in amino acids: CASSLTLADSYEQYF. CDR3 sequence (DNA): TGCGCCAGCAGCTTGACACTAGCGGACTCCTACGAGCAGTACTTC.

J is TRBJ2-7 and V is TRBV19; TRBD2 is a possible D gene (5 bases). Germline V gene data show CDR1 as LNHDA and CDR2 as SQIVND (reference sequence). Trimming took 1 base from V and 1 from J, leaving 8 bases between them. The CDR3 has 14 amino acids. The CDR3 protein is CASSIVEGSYEQYF. CDR3 bases: TGTGCCAGTAGTATAGTCGAGGGATCCTACGAGCAGTACTTC.

In its sample, this clonotype was seen many times. This chain connects TRBV4-2 to TRBJ2-3; 7 bases are shared with TRBD1. CDR1 and CDR2 (germline): LGHNA, YNFKEQ. This CDR3 is built from 17 residues. V trimming: 0 bases; J trimming: 2 bases; junction bases outside the gene matches: 8. In nucleotides, the CDR3 is TGTGCCAGCAGCCAAGATCGGGACAGTCATGTCACAGATACGCAGTATTTT. It encodes CASSQDRDSHVTDTQYF.

This clonotype was seen ten or more times. In nucleotides, the CDR3 is TGTGCCAGCAGCTTAGGCCCCCACAATGAGCAGTTCTTC. Translating it yields CASSLGPHNEQFF. The J gene is TRBJ2-1, the V gene TRBV11-2; no clear D. V shed 1 base and J shed 5 bases, with 6 bases lying between them. The CDR3 length is 13 residues. CDR1 is SGHAT, CDR2 FQNNGV, per germline.

This clonotype was observed many times. This chain joins TRBV6-1 and TRBJ2-2; TRBD1 aligns across 8 bases. Germline loops: CDR1 MNHNS, CDR2 SASEGT. The V and J ends lost 6 bases and 3 bases, in that order; junction bases with no gene match: 6. This CDR3 has 15 amino acids. This chain's CDR3 is CASRMGQAHTGELFF. In DNA form, the CDR3 reads TGTGCCAGCAGGATGGGACAGGCCCACACCGGGGAGCTGTTTTTT.

This clonotype was detected only a few times. The chain couples TRBV5-1 to TRBJ2-1, with 7 positions matching TRBD2. J was trimmed by 6 bases and V by 0 bases; bases with no gene match: 9. The CDR3 length is 16 residues. Germline loops: CDR1 SGHRS, CDR2 YFSETQ. The CDR3 nucleotides read TGCGCCAGCAGCTTGGATAGTTGGGCTAGCGGCAATGAGCAGTTCTTC. It yields the protein CASSLDSWASGNEQFF.

The chain carries TRBV20-1 and TRBJ2-5; TRBD2 agrees at 8 bases. Germline assignment: CDR1 DFQATT and CDR2 SNEGSKA (reference sequence). J gave up 5 bases and V 0 bases, and 8 bases lay outside the gene matches. This CDR3 contains 15 residues. The CDR3 nucleotides read TGCAGTGCTAGAGACGGGGAGCGGGAGTTGGAGACCCAGTACTTC. Translating gives CSARDGERELETQYF.

The chain links TRBV25-1 to TRBJ1-5; maybe TRBD1 (5 bases). This CDR3 comprises 15 residues. CDR1 is MGHDK, CDR2 SYGVNS, per germline. V was shortened by 4 bases and J by 0 bases, with 10 bases between the two germline ends. The CDR3 protein is CASSGGQYSNQPQHF. The CDR3 bases are TGTGCCAGCAGTGGTGGACAATATAGCAATCAGCCCCAGCATTTT.

The V gene is TRBV28, the J gene TRBJ2-2, with D possibly called TRBD1 or TRBD2 (6 bases each). V was pared by 4 bases and J by 6 bases, with 18 bases between. Germline V lookup: CDR1 MDHEN, CDR2 SYDVKM. The CDR3 has 16 residues. The CDR3 DNA follows: TGTGCCAGCAGTTCTGTATATGAGGGGGAGGCCGGGGAGCTGTTTTTT. Translated, it gives CASSSVYEGEAGELFF.

This clonotype has just a few counts. This sequence joins TRBV7-9 and TRBJ2-1; possibly TRBD2 for D (6 bases). Germline V lookup: CDR1 SEHNR, CDR2 FQNEAQ (reference sequence). V lost 1 base, J lost 3 bases, and 13 bases lay in between. The length of the CDR3 is 16 residues. The CDR3 nucleotides read TGTGCCAGCAGCTTAGTCGCCGAGACTAGCTACAATGAGCAGTTCTTC. Encoded protein: CASSLVAETSYNEQFF.

The chain links TRBV9 to TRBJ2-1, with 11 positions matching TRBD2. The CDR3 covers 15 residues. In germline, CDR1 is SGDLS, CDR2 YYNGEE. The trim removed 4 bases at V and 3 bases at J, leaving 3 bases unmatched. Here the CDR3 reads CASSTSGRGYNEQFF. CDR3 nucleotides: TGTGCCAGCAGCACTAGCGGGAGAGGCTACAATGAGCAGTTCTTC.